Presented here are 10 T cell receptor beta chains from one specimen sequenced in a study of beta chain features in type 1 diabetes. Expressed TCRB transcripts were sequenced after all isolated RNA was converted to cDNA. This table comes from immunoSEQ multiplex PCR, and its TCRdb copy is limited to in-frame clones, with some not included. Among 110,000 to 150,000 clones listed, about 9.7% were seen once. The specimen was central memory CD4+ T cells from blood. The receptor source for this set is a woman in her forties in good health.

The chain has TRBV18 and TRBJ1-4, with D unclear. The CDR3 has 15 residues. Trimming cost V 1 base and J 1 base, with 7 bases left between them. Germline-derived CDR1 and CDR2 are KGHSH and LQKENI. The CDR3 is CASSPRSGTNEKLFF. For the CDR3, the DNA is TGTGCCAGCTCACCACGTTCCGGAACTAATGAAAAACTGTTTTTT. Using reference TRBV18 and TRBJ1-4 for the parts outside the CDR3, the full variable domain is NAGVMQNPRHLVRRRGQEARLRCSPMKGHSHVYWYRQLPEEGLKFMVYLQKENIIDESGMPKERFSAEFPKEGPSILRIQQVVRGDSAAYFCASSPRSGTNEKLFFGSGTQLSVL.

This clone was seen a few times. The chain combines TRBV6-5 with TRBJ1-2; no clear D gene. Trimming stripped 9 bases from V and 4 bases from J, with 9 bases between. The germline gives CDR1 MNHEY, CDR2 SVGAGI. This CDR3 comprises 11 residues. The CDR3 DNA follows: TGTGCCAGTTGGGCAGGCTATGGCTACACCTTC. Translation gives CASWAGYGYTF.

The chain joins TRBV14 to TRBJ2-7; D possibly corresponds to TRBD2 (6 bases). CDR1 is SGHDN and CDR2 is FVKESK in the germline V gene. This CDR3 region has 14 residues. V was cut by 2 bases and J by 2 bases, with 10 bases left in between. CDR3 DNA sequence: TGTGCCAGCAGCCAATGGGGGGTAACCTACGAGCAGTACTTC. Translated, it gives CASSQWGVTYEQYF.

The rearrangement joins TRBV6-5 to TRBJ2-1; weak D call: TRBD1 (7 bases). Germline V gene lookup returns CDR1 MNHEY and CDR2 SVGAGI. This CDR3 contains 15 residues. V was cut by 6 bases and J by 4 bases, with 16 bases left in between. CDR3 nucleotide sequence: TGTGCCAGCAGCTACGCGGGACAGATATACAATGAGCAGTTCTTC. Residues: CASSYAGQIYNEQFF.

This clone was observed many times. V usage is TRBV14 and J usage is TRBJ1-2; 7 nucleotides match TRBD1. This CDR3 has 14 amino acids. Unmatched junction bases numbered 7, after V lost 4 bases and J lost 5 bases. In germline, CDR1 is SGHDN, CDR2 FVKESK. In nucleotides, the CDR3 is TGTGCCAGCAGCCCGAGCCCAGGGGGGTATGGCTACACCTTC. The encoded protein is CASSPSPGGYGYTF.

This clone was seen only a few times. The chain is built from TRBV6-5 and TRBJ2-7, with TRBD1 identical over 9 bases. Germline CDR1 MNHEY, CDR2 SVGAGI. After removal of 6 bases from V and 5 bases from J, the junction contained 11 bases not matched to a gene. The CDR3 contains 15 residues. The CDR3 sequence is CASRRAGTGFDEQYF. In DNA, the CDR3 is TGTGCCAGCAGACGGGCCGGGACAGGGTTCGACGAGCAGTACTTC.

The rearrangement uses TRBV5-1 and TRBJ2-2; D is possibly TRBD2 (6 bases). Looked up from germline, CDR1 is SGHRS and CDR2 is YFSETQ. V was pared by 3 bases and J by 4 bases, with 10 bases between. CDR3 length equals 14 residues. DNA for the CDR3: TGCGCCAGCAGCTCCGGGACTTTCACCGGGGAGCTGTTTTTT. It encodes CASSSGTFTGELFF.

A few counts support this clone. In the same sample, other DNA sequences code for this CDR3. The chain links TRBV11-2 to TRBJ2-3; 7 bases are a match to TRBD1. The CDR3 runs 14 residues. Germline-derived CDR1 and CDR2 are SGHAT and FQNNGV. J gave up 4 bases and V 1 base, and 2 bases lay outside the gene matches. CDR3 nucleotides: TGTGCCAGCAGCTTAGGCAGGGGGTCAGATACGCAGTATTTT. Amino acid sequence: CASSLGRGSDTQYF.

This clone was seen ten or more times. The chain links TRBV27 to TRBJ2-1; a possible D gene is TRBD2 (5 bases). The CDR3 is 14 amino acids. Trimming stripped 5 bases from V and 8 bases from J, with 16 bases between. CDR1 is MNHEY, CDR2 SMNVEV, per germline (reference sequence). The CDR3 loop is CASSQSGPRDEQFF. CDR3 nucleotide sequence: TGTGCCAGCAGTCAAAGCGGCCCGAGGGATGAGCAGTTCTTC.

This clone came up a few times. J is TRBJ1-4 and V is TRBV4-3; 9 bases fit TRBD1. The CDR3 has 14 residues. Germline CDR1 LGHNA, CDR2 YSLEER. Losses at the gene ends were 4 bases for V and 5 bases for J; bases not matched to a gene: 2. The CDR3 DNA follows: TGCGCCAGCAGCCGCGGACAGGGGAATGAAAAACTGTTTTTT. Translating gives CASSRGQGNEKLFF.